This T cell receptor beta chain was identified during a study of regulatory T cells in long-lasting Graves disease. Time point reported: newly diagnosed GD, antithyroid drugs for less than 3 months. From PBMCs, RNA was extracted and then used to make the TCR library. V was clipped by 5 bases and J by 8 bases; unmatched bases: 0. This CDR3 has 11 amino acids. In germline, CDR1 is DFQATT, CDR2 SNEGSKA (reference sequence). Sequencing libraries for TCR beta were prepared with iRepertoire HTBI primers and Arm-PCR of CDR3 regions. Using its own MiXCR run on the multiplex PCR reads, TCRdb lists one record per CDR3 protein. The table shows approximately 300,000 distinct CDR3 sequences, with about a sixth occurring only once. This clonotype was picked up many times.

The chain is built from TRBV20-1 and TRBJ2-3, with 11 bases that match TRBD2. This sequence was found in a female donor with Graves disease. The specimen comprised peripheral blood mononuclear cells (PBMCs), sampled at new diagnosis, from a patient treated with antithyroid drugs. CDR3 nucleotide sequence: TGCAGTGCTGGGACTAGCGGTACGCAGTATTTT. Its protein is CSAGTSGTQYF.